These 10 T cell receptor beta chains share one sample of origin, sequenced in a study of OX40 agonist ivuxolimab in advanced cancers. TCRdb keeps only in-frame clones here, not all; method: immunoSEQ multiplex PCR. This sample has around 64,000 clones, with around nine tenths found just once. The sample in question was CD4+ or CD8+ T cells sorted from blood, obtained in a trial of the OX40 agonist ivuxolimab. The receptor source for this set is an adult with an advanced solid tumor such as melanoma, head and neck, liver or kidney cancer.

V and J are TRBV5-1 and TRBJ2-7; D uncertain. V was pared by 4 bases and J by 7 bases, with 9 bases between. This CDR3 is 11 amino acids long. Germline V gene data show CDR1 as SGHRS and CDR2 as YFSETQ. The CDR3, as DNA: TGCGCCAGCAGCGGAAATGAGGAGCAGTACTTC. It specifies CASSGNEEQYF. Complete variable domain (other parts from reference TRBV5-1 and TRBJ2-7): KAGVTQTPRYLIKTRGQQVTLSCSPISGHRSVSWYQQTPGQGLQFLFEYFSETQRNKGNFPGRFSGRQFSNSRSEMNVSTLELGDSALYLCASSGNEEQYFGPGTRLTVT.

This clone occurred once. The rearrangement joins TRBV18 to TRBJ2-5; D remains ambiguous. CDR1 is KGHSH and CDR2 is LQKENI in the germline V gene. V lost 2 bases, J lost 3 bases, and 7 bases lay in between. The CDR3 spans 13 residues. Here the CDR3 DNA reads TGTGCCAGCTCACCAGTTGCGAAAGAGACCCAGTACTTC. This translates into CASSPVAKETQYF.

V usage is TRBV2 and J usage is TRBJ1-1; maybe TRBD1 (6 bases). Trimming took 7 bases from V and 4 from J, leaving 16 bases between them. Germline V lookup: CDR1 SNHLY, CDR2 FYNNEI. The CDR3 runs to 14 residues. The CDR3 bases are TGTGCCAGCAACATCGACAGGCTCCGCACTGAAGCTTTCTTT. It encodes CASNIDRLRTEAFF.

The chain uses TRBV30 and TRBJ1-2; 7 bases agree with TRBD1. With V trimmed by 0 bases and J by 8 bases, 6 bases remained unmatched. The CDR3 consists of 13 residues. Germline-derived CDR1 and CDR2 are GTSNPN and SVGIG (reference sequence). CDR3 sequence: CAWSVQGLKGYTF. The CDR3, as DNA: TGTGCCTGGAGTGTACAGGGGTTGAAAGGCTACACCTTC.

V and J are TRBV19 and TRBJ2-5; D is unclear. The V and J ends lost 5 bases and 5 bases respectively, with 12 bases between them. Germline CDR1 reads LNHDA; CDR2 reads SQIVND (reference sequence). The CDR3 is 13 residues long. The CDR3 nucleotides read TGTGCCAGTAGTCTTAGCATTTGGGAGACCCAGTACTTC. Amino acids: CASSLSIWETQYF.

The chain couples TRBV5-6 to TRBJ2-1; TRBD1 matches 9 bases. The length of the CDR3 is 16 residues. The germline V gene encodes CDR1 SGHDT and CDR2 YYEEEE. Trimming cost V 4 bases and J 5 bases; bases outside gene matches: 10. In DNA, the CDR3 is TGTGCCAGCAGCCCGGCCTGGGACAGGGTTGACAATGAGCAGTTCTTC. This encodes CASSPAWDRVDNEQFF. The full variable domain, with the rest looked up from reference TRBV5-6 and TRBJ2-1, is DAGVTQSPTHLIKTRGQQVTLRCSPKSGHDTVSWYQQALGQGPQFIFQYYEEEERQRGNFPDRFSGHQFPNYSSELNVNALLLGDSALYLCASSPAWDRVDNEQFFGPGTRLTVL.

This clone was seen once. V is TRBV7-9 and J is TRBJ2-2; D gene ambiguous. The length of the CDR3 is 13 residues. CDR1 and CDR2 from the germline V gene are SEHNR and FQNEAQ (reference sequence). V was pared by 2 bases and J by 8 bases, with 9 bases between. CDR3 sequence: CASSLRGEGELFF. The CDR3 nucleotides read TGTGCCAGCAGCTTACGCGGCGAGGGGGAGCTGTTTTTT.

The rearrangement uses TRBV4-1 and TRBJ2-7, with 7 nucleotides matching TRBD2. CDR3 length equals 14 residues. The V gene end was trimmed by 7 bases and the J gene end by 4 bases; junction bases not matched to a gene: 10. The germline gives CDR1 MGHRA, CDR2 YSYEKL. CDR3 sequence: CASKSTRGGYEQYF. DNA for the CDR3: TGCGCCAGCAAATCGACCCGCGGGGGTTACGAGCAGTACTTC.

This chain connects TRBV7-8 to TRBJ2-5, with D hard to call. CDR1 SGHVS and CDR2 FQNEAQ come from the germline V gene. The CDR3 sequence is 14 residues long. V was shortened by 1 base and J by 2 bases, with 8 bases between the two germline ends. The CDR3 protein is CASSLGNSQETQYF. CDR3 bases: TGTGCCAGCAGCTTAGGTAACAGTCAAGAGACCCAGTACTTC.

The V gene is TRBV4-1, the J gene TRBJ2-2, with 7 bases identical to TRBD1. This CDR3 spans 16 amino acids. Trimming removed 0 bases from V and 0 bases from J; junction bases left unmatched: 1. The germline V gene has CDR1 MGHRA and CDR2 YSYEKL. This CDR3 reads CASSQEDRPNTGELFF. The CDR3 nucleotides are TGCGCCAGCAGCCAAGAGGACAGGCCGAACACCGGGGAGCTGTTTTTT.